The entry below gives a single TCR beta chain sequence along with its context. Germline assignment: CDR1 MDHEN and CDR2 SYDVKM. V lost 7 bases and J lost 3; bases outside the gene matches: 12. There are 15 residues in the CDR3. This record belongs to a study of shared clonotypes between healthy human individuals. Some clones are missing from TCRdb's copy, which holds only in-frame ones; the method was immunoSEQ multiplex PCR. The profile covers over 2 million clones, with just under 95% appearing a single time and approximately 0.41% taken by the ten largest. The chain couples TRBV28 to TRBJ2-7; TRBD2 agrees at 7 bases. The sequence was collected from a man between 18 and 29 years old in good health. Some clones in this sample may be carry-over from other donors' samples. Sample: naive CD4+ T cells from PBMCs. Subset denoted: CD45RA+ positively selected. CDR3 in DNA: TGTGCCAGCATCTCCCCGGCTAGCGGTCGCTACGAGCAGTACTTC. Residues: CASISPASGRYEQYF.